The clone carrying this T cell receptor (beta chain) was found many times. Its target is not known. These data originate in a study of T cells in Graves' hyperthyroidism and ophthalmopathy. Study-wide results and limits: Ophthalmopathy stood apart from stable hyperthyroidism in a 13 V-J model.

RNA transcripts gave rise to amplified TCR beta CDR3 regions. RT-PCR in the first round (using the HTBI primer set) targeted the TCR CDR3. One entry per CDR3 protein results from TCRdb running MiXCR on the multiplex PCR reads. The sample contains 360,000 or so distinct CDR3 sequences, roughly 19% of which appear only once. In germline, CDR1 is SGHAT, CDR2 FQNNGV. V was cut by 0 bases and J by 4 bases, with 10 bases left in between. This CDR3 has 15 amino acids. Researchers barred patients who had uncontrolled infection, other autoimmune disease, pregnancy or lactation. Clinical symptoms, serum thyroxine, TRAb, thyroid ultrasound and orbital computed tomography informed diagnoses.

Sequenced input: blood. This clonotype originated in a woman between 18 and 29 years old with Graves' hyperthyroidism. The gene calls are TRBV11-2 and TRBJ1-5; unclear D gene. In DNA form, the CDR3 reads TGTGCCAGCAGCTTAGAAGGGTTAGGTAATCAGCCCCAGCATTTT. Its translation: CASSLEGLGNQPQHF.